These 17 T cell receptor beta chains share one sample of origin, sequenced in a study of blood T cell repertoires in COVID-19 (dated by TCRdb to the early 2020s). Library method: the immunoSEQ multiplex PCR assay. TCRdb carries this immuneACCESS record with in-frame sequences only. Its versions omit some clonotypes, under half of them owing to an unresolved V gene in the studies checked, with the rest unexplained. Counted in this sample were approximately 190,000 clones; roughly 84% of them appeared once. Of the sample, approximately 19% falls within the top ten clones. Source material: peripheral blood. The origin of the receptors is a human donor in a cohort sampled during active COVID-19.

The rearrangement uses TRBV5-1 and TRBJ2-1; 8 nucleotides agree with TRBD2. CDR1 and CDR2 (germline): SGHRS, YFSETQ. The V segment lost 1 base and the J segment 7 bases; nucleotides outside the gene matches: 7. This CDR3 comprises 15 residues. Here the CDR3 reads CASSLLRAGGNEQFF. As DNA, the CDR3 is TGCGCCAGCAGCTTGCTTAGGGCGGGAGGAAATGAGCAGTTCTTC.

The rearrangement joins TRBV27 to TRBJ2-1; 9 bases align to TRBD2. This CDR3 spans 16 amino acids. Germline CDR1 reads MNHEY; CDR2 reads SMNVEV (reference sequence). V shed 7 bases, J shed 10 bases, and the junction held 17 bases outside the gene matches. The CDR3 sequence: CASTNALSRGGSEQFF. The CDR3 coding sequence is TGTGCCAGCACAAATGCCCTCTCGCGGGGGGGCTCGGAGCAGTTCTTC.

This chain uses TRBV19 with TRBJ2-6, with 9 bases matching TRBD1. Trimming removed 4 bases from V and 1 base from J; junction bases left unmatched: 8. This CDR3 spans 18 amino acids. Germline V CDR1 and CDR2: LNHDA, SQIVND (reference sequence). CDR3 nucleotides: TGTGCCAGTAGTAGCCTCCGACAGGGGGTATCTGGGGCCAACGTCCTGACTTTC. It translates to CASSSLRQGVSGANVLTF. Filled out from reference TRBV19 and TRBJ2-6, the complete variable domain reads DGGITQSPKYLFRKEGQNVTLSCEQNLNHDAMYWYRQDPGQGLRLIYYSQIVNDFQKGDIAEGYSVSREKKESFPLTVTSAQKNPTAFYLCASSSLRQGVSGANVLTFGAGSRLTVL.

The V and J genes are TRBV2 and TRBJ2-7, with a weak D call TRBD1 (6 bases). The V end was cut by 11 bases, the J end by 0 bases, with 14 bases between. Germline CDR1 and CDR2: SNHLY and FYNNEI. CDR3 size: 13 residues. The CDR3 DNA sequence: TGTGCCTACGGGACACTTTACTCCTACGAGCAGTACTTC. This sequence encodes CAYGTLYSYEQYF.

This clone is a singleton in its sample. This chain links TRBV28 with TRBJ1-3; 8 bases are a match to TRBD1. V shed 8 bases and J 2 bases; nucleotides not matched to a gene: 5. CDR3 length: 14 residues. CDR1 is MDHEN and CDR2 is SYDVKM in the germline V gene. CDR3 DNA: TGTGCCAGCCTGGACAGGGTAACTGGAAACACCATATATTTT. Amino acids: CASLDRVTGNTIYF.

V and J are TRBV6-5 and TRBJ2-6; unclear D gene. The CDR3 has 13 amino acids. The germline V and J ends were trimmed by 8 bases and 0 bases, with 5 bases remaining between them. Germline values: CDR1 MNHEY, CDR2 SVGAGI. For the CDR3, the DNA is TGTGCCAGCCCTAGCTCTGGGGCCAACGTCCTGACTTTC. This sequence encodes CASPSSGANVLTF.

The chain joins TRBV5-1 to TRBJ2-5; TRBD1 might be the D (5 bases). This CDR3 has 12 amino acids. Trimming removed 4 bases from V and 5 bases from J, with 9 bases in between. Germline CDR1 is SGHRS and CDR2 is YFSETQ. The CDR3 protein is CASSKGRETQYF. Written as DNA, the CDR3 is TGCGCCAGCAGCAAGGGGCGGGAGACCCAGTACTTC.

In nucleotides, the CDR3 is TGTGCCAGCAGCTTAGAGACAGGGGGGACTAATGAAAAACTGTTTTTT. It codes for CASSLETGGTNEKLFF. The chain carries TRBV7-9 and TRBJ1-4; 9 bases align to TRBD1. CDR1 is SEHNR, CDR2 FQNEAQ, per germline (reference sequence). The junction had 2 bases not matched to a gene; V was cut back by 1 base and J by 2 bases. This CDR3 is 16 amino acids long.

The chain recombines TRBV13 with TRBJ1-3, with 10 bases fitting TRBD1. This CDR3 comprises 15 residues. Germline-derived CDR1 and CDR2 are PRHDT and FYEKMQ (reference sequence). V gave up 4 bases and J gave up 2 bases; unmatched junction bases: 2. The chain's CDR3 is CASSWGTGAGNTIYF. The CDR3 nucleotides are TGTGCCAGCAGCTGGGGGACAGGGGCTGGAAACACCATATATTTT.

This chain links TRBV5-1 with TRBJ1-2, with TRBD1 matching 7 bases. The CDR3 runs 15 residues. Germline V gives CDR1 SGHRS, CDR2 YFSETQ. After removal of 5 bases from V and 3 bases from J, the junction contained 10 bases not matched to a gene. The CDR3 coding sequence is TGCGCCAGCAGGAGACAGGGAAGGGCTGACTATGGCTACACCTTC. Translated: CASRRQGRADYGYTF.

As DNA, the CDR3 is TGTGCCACCAGCAGGTTTAGTGGACTAGCGGGGTTTAGCTCCTACAATGAGCAGTTCTTC. It specifies CATSRFSGLAGFSSYNEQFF. The V and J genes are TRBV15 and TRBJ2-1; 12 nucleotides align to TRBD2. V trimming: 3 bases; J trimming: 0 bases; junction bases outside the gene matches: 12. CDR3 length equals 20 residues. Germline V gene lookup returns CDR1 LNHNV and CDR2 YYDKDF (reference sequence).

This chain links TRBV4-2 with TRBJ1-4, with D possibly matching TRBD1 (5 bases). The CDR3 is made up of 15 amino acids. V was shortened by 0 bases and J by 10 bases, with 15 bases between the two germline ends. The germline CDR1 and CDR2 sequences are LGHNA and YNFKEQ. The CDR3 loop is CASSQEPGILVKLFF. CDR3 bases: TGTGCCAGCAGCCAAGAGCCAGGGATATTGGTAAAACTGTTTTTT.

This chain connects TRBV24-1 to TRBJ1-3, with unresolved D. CDR3 length equals 16 residues. Germline V lookup: CDR1 KGHDR, CDR2 SFDVKD. V gave up 6 bases and J gave up 4 bases, with 18 bases separating them. The CDR3 protein is CATSKSRGPGGNTIYF. The CDR3, as DNA: TGTGCCACCAGTAAAAGCCGAGGCCCCGGGGGAAACACCATATATTTT.

V and J are TRBV3-1 (or the pseudogene TRBV3-2) and TRBJ1-3; D gene uncertain. This CDR3 has 14 amino acids. Germline CDR1 reads LGHDT; CDR2 reads YNNKEL (reference sequence). Trimming left V 4 bases short and J 8 bases short, with 15 bases between. CDR3 sequence: CASSLGAGRDTIYF. CDR3 sequence (DNA): TGTGCCAGCAGCCTGGGAGCTGGCCGTGACACCATATATTTT.

CDR3 nucleotides: TGTGCCAGCAGCTCCCGGGACAGGGGCTACGAGCAGTACTTC. Protein product: CASSSRDRGYEQYF. The V and J genes are TRBV7-8 and TRBJ2-7, with 10 bases matching TRBD1. The V gene's germline CDR1 is SGHVS and CDR2 FQNEAQ. The CDR3 runs to 14 residues. The V and J ends lost 4 bases and 3 bases, in that order; junction bases with no gene match: 3.

The table lists this clone with a count of one. The rearrangement joins TRBV5-1 to TRBJ1-2; D not resolved. The CDR3 runs to 14 residues. Trimming cost V 6 bases and J 3 bases, with 15 bases left between them. CDR1 and CDR2 (germline): SGHRS, YFSETQ. The CDR3 reads CASTFGSGDYGYTF. CDR3 nucleotides: TGCGCCAGCACCTTCGGGTCGGGAGACTATGGCTACACCTTC.

This chain connects TRBV30 to TRBJ2-2; D uncertain. Between the trimmed V and J ends, which lost 2 bases and 7 bases, there was a span of 8 bases. The CDR3 covers 12 residues. Germline values: CDR1 GTSNPN, CDR2 SVGIG (reference sequence). The DNA for the CDR3 is TGTGCCTGGAGTTCGTATCGCGGGGAGCTGTTTTTT. Its protein is CAWSSYRGELFF.